Below, 7 T cell receptor beta chains from the same sample are listed, as sequenced in a study of shared clonotypes between healthy human individuals (dated by TCRdb to 2020 to 2021). Receptors were amplified or captured by the immunoSEQ multiplex PCR assay. TCRdb mirrors the immuneACCESS table, restricted to in-frame sequences. Some clones are absent from its copies; in checked studies, under half trace to an unresolved V gene, and the reason for the others is unknown. The sample has over a million clones on record, approximately 80% of them singletons. Together, the top ten hold 0.55% to 0.7% of the sample. Source material: memory CD4+ T cells from PBMCs. What this sample's cell subset or site label stands for: CD45RA-negative fraction. These receptors were obtained from a man between 18 and 35 years old in good health. Some clones in this sample may be carry-over from other donors' samples.

About this clone itself: Additional DNA sequences in this sample encode the identical CDR3. The chain is built from TRBV6-5 and TRBJ2-7; TRBD1 agrees at 11 bases. This CDR3 spans 15 amino acids. J lost 4 bases, V lost 2 bases, and 4 bases had no gene match. CDR1 and CDR2 from the germline V gene are MNHEY and SVGAGI. CDR3 region: CASSYRDRGTYEQYF. The CDR3 DNA is TGTGCCAGCAGTTACCGGGACAGGGGGACTTACGAGCAGTACTTC.

The chain couples TRBV28 to TRBJ1-4; the match to TRBD1 covers 8 bases. Germline V gene lookup returns CDR1 MDHEN and CDR2 SYDVKM. After removal of 5 bases from V and 3 bases from J, the junction contained 8 bases not matched to a gene. The CDR3 is 16 amino acids. The CDR3 coding sequence is TGTGCCAGCAGTCCTACAGGGGGGGTAGCTAATGAAAAACTGTTTTTT. This translates into CASSPTGGVANEKLFF. Based on the CDR3 plus reference TRBV28 and TRBJ1-4, the full variable domain is DVKVTQSSRYLVKRTGEKVFLECVQDMDHENMFWYRQDPGLGLRLIYFSYDVKMKEKGDIPEGYSVSREKKERFSLILESASTNQTSMYLCASSPTGGVANEKLFFGSGTQLSVL.

The genes are TRBV30 and TRBJ2-5; 9 bases are shared with TRBD1. CDR1 and CDR2 (germline): GTSNPN, SVGIG (reference sequence). V lost 3 bases to trimming and J lost 3 bases; unmatched junction nucleotides: 8. The CDR3 length is 15 residues. Here the CDR3 reads CAWSLGQGQKETQYF. CDR3 bases: TGTGCCTGGAGCTTGGGACAGGGACAGAAAGAGACCCAGTACTTC.

This rearrangement joins TRBV6-1 to TRBJ2-7; 12 bases agree with TRBD1. Losses at the gene ends were 5 bases for V and 6 bases for J; bases not matched to a gene: 5. Germline lookup yields CDR1 MNHNS and CDR2 SASEGT. The CDR3 is 14 amino acids. Written as DNA, the CDR3 is TGTGCCAGCAGTAGCCGGGACAGGGGGCCCGAGCAGTACTTC. Its protein product is CASSSRDRGPEQYF.

The chain uses TRBV15 and TRBJ1-4; no firm D call. CDR3 size: 11 residues. Per germline, CDR1 LNHNV and CDR2 YYDKDF (reference sequence). V gave up 2 bases and J gave up 5 bases, with 0 bases separating them. The CDR3 protein is CATSRNEKLFF. The CDR3 DNA follows: TGTGCCACCAGCAGAAATGAAAAACTGTTTTTT.

V gene TRBV9 combines with J gene TRBJ2-2; 7 nucleotides line up with TRBD2. Trimming took 0 bases from V and 1 from J; bases not matched to a gene: 9. This CDR3 has 18 amino acids. Germline lookup yields CDR1 SGDLS and CDR2 YYNGEE. In DNA, the CDR3 is TGTGCCAGCAGCGTAGCGGGGGGTGGAGCAGTGAACACCGGGGAGCTGTTTTTT. Its translation is CASSVAGGGAVNTGELFF.

This clone was counted a single time. The chain employs TRBV7-2 and TRBJ2-1; a possible D gene is TRBD2 (6 bases). CDR1 and CDR2 from the germline V gene are SGHTA and FQGNSA. The V gene lost 2 bases and the J gene lost 10 bases, with 9 bases spanning the gap. The CDR3 contains 12 residues. The CDR3 DNA reads TGTGCCAGCAGCTTATGGACTACCGAGCAGTTCTTC. It encodes CASSLWTTEQFF.